Only a few counts were recorded for the clone carrying this T cell receptor (beta chain). No antigen is known for it. The data originate from a study of CD8+ T cells in alopecia areata. Study information: Tofacitinib administration to treated patients was oral, at 5 to 10 mg twice daily. Study-wide results and limits: In lesional scalp, particularly from alopecia totalis/universalis, clonality was higher than in normal scalp.

Germline V CDR1 and CDR2: SGHAT, FQDESV (reference sequence). The CDR3 has 15 residues. The junction had 10 bases not matched to a gene; V was cut back by 5 bases and J by 7 bases. Alopecia areata patients provided lesional scalp punch biopsies and peripheral blood, both collected for the study. RNA, once extracted, was reverse transcribed into cDNA for use as the sequencing template. Libraries were prepared by immunoSEQ multiplex PCR; TCRdb keeps only in-frame clonotypes and omits some of them. The data show 200,000 to 250,000 clones, 50% to 65% seen once. This receptor was identified in a human donor with alopecia areata. Sample: CD4+ T cells sorted from blood, taken at week 0. The gene calls are TRBV11-1 and TRBJ2-1, with 8 bases identical to TRBD1. The DNA for the CDR3 is TGTGCCAGCAGCAGAATACAGGGGGTTGGGAATGAGCAGTTCTTC. Its translation is CASSRIQGVGNEQFF.